Sequencing of this TCR beta chain was carried out in a study of graft-versus-host responses after intestinal transplantation. Study information: Recipients underwent multivisceral, liver-intestinal, or isolated intestinal transplants. All recipients got anti-thymocyte globulin induction, then tacrolimus and steroids for approximately 3 years.

J lost 4 bases, V lost 4 bases, and 9 bases had no gene match. Germline V gene lookup returns CDR1 SGHRS and CDR2 YFSETQ. The length of the CDR3 is 17 residues. The table came from immunoSEQ multiplex PCR; TCRdb's copy has only in-frame clones and leaves some out. The data contain fewer than 120,000 clones, 80% to 95% of them singletons. For this clone: The target antigen is unknown.

General study results and limits: GvH clonotypes were identified within recipient marrow, with a subset emerging first in ileum or blood. The study found high graft-versus-host to host-versus-graft clonal ratios in allografts of patients with graft-donor T cell macrochimerism.

Sequencing was performed on unstimulated CD8+ T cells sorted from spleen or lymph node cells, taken before intestinal transplant. The V gene is TRBV5-1, the J gene TRBJ1-4, with 11 bases lining up with TRBD1. The clonotype was recovered from a human donor who received an intestinal transplant. The CDR3 DNA sequence: TGCGCCAGCAGCCTCCGGGACAGGGGGTTGAGTAATGAAAAACTGTTTTTT. It codes for CASSLRDRGLSNEKLFF.